Shown below are 3 T cell receptor beta chains from a single sample sequenced in a study of cytomegalovirus exposure and HLA in healthy donors. 60 Vbeta and 13 Jbeta primers were used in PCR. Sequencing used immunoSEQ multiplex PCR; TCRdb keeps in-frame clones, though not all of them. The sample carries 40,000 to 55,000 clones, about three quarters recorded once. The sequencing input was PBMCs. These receptors were taken from a man younger than 30 in good health and CMV-seronegative.

J is TRBJ2-7 and V is TRBV7-2; D possibly corresponds to TRBD2 (6 bases). The V end lost 1 base, the J end lost 0 bases, and 10 bases lay between the germline ends. CDR3 length: 15 amino acids. The germline gives CDR1 SGHTA, CDR2 FQGNSA. The chain's CDR3 is CASSLGAGTSYEQYF. For the CDR3, the DNA is TGTGCCAGCAGCTTAGGTGCGGGGACCTCCTACGAGCAGTACTTC. Together with reference TRBV7-2 and TRBJ2-7, the CDR3 gives the full variable domain: GAGVSQSPSNKVTEKGKDVELRCDPISGHTALYWYRQSLGQGLEFLIYFQGNSAPDKSGLPSDRFSAERTGGSVSTLTIQRTQQEDSAVYLCASSLGAGTSYEQYFGPGTRLTVT.

This chain connects TRBV4-3 to TRBJ2-1, with a possible D match to TRBD1 (6 bases). The CDR3 is 15 amino acids. The germline CDR1 and CDR2 sequences are LGHNA and YSLEER. V was cut by 0 bases and J by 8 bases, with 14 bases left in between. The CDR3 sequence is CASSQEQGGSDEQFF. The CDR3 nucleotides are TGCGCCAGCAGCCAAGAACAAGGGGGATCGGATGAGCAGTTCTTC.

J is TRBJ1-1 and V is TRBV5-4; 8 bases are a match to TRBD1. Germline V gene sequence: CDR1 SGHNT, CDR2 YYREEE (reference sequence). The CDR3 length is 15 residues. J was trimmed by 5 bases and V by 4 bases; bases with no gene match: 10. The CDR3, as DNA: TGTGCCAGCAGCCCGGCCGGACAGGGTCTGACTGAAGCTTTCTTT. Translating gives CASSPAGQGLTEAFF. Based on the CDR3 plus reference TRBV5-4 and TRBJ1-1, the full variable domain is ETGVTQSPTHLIKTRGQQVTLRCSSQSGHNTVSWYQQALGQGPQFIFQYYREEENGRGNFPPRFSGLQFPNYSSELNVNALELDDSALYLCASSPAGQGLTEAFFGQGTRLTVV.